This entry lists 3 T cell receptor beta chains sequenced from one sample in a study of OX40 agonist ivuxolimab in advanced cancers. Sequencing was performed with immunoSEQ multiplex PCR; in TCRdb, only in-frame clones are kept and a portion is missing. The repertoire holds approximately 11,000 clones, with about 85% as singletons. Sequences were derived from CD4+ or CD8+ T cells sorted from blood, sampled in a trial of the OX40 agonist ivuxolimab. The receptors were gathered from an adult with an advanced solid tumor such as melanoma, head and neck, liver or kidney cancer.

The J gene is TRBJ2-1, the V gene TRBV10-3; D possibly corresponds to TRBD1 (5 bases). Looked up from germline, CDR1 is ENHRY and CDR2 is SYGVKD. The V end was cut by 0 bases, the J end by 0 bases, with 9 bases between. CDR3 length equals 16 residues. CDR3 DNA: TGTGCCATCAGTGAGTCCTGGGGCAGCTCCTACAATGAGCAGTTCTTC. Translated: CAISESWGSSYNEQFF.

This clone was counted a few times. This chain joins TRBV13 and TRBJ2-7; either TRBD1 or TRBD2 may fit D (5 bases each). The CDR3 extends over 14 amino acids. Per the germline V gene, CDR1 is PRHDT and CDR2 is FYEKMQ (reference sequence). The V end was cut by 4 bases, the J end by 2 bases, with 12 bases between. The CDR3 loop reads CASSSGTATYEQYF. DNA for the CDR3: TGTGCCAGCAGCTCAGGGACGGCGACCTACGAGCAGTACTTC.

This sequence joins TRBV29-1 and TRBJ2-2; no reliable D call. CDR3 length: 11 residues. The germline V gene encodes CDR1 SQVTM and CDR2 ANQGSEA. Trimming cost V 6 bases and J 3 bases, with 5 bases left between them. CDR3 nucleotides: TGCAGCGTCGCCGACACCGGGGAGCTGTTTTTT. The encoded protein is CSVADTGELFF.